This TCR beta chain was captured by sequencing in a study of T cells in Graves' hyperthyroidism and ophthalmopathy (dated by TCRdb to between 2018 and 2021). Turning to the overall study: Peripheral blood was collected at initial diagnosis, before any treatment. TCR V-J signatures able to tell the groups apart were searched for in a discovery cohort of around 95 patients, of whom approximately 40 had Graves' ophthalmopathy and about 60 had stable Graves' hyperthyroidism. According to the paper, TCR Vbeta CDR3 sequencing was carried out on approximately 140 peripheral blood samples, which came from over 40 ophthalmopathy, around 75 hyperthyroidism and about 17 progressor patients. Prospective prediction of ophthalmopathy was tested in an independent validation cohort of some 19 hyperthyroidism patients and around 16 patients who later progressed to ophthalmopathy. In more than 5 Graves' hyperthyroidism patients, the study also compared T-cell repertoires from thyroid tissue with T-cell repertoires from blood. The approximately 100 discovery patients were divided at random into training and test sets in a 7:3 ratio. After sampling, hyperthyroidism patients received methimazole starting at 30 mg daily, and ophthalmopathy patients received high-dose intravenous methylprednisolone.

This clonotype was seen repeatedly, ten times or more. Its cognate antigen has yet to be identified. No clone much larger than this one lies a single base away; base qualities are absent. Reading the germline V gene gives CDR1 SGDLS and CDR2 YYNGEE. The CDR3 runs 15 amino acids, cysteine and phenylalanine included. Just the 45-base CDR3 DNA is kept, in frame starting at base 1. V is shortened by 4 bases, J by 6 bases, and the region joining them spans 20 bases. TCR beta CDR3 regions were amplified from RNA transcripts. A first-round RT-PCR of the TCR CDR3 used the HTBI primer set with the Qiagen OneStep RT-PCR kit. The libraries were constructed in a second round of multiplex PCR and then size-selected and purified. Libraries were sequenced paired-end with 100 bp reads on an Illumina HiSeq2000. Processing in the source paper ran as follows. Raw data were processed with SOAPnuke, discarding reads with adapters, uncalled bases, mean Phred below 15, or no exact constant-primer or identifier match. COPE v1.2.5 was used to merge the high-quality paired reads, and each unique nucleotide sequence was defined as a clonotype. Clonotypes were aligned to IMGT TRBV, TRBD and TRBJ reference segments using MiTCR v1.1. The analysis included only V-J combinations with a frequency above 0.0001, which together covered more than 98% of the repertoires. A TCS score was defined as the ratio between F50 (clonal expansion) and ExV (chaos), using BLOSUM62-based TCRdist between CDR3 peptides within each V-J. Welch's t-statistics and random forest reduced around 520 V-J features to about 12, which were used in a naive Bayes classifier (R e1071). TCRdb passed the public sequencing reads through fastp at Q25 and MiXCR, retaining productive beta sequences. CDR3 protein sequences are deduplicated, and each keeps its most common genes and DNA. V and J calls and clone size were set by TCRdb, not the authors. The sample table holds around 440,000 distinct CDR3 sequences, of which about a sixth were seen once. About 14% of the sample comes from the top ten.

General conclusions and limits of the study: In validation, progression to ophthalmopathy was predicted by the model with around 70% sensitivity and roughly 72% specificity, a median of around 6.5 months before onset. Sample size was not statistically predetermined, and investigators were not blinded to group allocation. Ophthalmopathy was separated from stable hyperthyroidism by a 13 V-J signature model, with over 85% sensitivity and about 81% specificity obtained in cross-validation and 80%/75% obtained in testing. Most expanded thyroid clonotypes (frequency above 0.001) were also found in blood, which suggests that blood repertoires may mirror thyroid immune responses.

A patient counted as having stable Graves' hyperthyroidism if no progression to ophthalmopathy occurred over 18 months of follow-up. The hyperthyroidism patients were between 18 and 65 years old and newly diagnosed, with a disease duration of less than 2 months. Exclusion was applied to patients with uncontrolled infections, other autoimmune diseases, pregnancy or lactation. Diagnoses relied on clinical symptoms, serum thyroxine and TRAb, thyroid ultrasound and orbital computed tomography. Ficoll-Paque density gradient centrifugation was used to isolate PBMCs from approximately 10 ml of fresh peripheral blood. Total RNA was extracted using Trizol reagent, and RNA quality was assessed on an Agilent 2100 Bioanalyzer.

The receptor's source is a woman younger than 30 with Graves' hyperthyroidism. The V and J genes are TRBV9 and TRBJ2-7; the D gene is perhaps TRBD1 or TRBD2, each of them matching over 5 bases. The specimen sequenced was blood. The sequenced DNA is TGTGCCAGCAGCTTCACCGGGACCGTGCCTGGCGAGCAGTACTTC. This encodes CASSFTGTVPGEQYF.